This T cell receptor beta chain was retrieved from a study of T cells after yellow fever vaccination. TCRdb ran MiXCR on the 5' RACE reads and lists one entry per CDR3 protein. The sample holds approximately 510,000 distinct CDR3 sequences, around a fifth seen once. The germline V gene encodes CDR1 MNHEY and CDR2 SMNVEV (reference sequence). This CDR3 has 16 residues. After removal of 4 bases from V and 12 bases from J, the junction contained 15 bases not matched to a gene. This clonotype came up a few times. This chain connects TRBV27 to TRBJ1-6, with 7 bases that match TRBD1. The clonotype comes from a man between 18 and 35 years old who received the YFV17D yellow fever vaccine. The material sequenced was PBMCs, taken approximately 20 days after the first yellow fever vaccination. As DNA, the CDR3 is TGTGCCAGCAGTTCGTACGGGACAGTCAGTGGTTTACCCCTCCACTTT. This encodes CASSSYGTVSGLPLHF.